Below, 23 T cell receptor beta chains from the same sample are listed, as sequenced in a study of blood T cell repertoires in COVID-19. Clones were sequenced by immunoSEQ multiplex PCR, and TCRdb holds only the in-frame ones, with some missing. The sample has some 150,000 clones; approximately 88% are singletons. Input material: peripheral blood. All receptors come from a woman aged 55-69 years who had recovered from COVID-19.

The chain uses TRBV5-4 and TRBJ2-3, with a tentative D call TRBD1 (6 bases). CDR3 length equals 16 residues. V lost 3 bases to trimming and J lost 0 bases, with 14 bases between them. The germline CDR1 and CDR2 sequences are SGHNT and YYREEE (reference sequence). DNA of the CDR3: TGTGCCAGCAGCTGGGCGACAGGAAAAAGCACAGATACGCAGTATTTT. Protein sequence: CASSWATGKSTDTQYF. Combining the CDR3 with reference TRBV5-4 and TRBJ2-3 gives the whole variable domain ETGVTQSPTHLIKTRGQQVTLRCSSQSGHNTVSWYQQALGQGPQFIFQYYREEENGRGNFPPRFSGLQFPNYSSELNVNALELDDSALYLCASSWATGKSTDTQYFGPGTRLTVL.

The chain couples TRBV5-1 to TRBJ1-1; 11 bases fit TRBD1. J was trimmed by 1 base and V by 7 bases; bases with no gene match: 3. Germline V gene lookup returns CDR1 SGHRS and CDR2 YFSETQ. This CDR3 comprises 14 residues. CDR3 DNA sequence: TGCGCCAGCGGACAGGGGGCGGAGAACACTGAAGCTTTCTTT. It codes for CASGQGAENTEAFF.

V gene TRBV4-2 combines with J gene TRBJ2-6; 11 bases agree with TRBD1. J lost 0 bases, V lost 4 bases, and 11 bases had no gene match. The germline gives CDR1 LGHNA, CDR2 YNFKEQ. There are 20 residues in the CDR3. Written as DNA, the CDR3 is TGTGCCAGCAGCCCCGGACAGGGGGCTACCCACTTCTCTGGGGCCAACGTCCTGACTTTC. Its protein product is CASSPGQGATHFSGANVLTF.

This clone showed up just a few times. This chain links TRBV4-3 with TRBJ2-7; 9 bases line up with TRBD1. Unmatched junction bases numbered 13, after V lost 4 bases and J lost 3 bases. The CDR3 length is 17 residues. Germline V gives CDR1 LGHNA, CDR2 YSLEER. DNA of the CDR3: TGCGCCAGCAGCCGGGCTCGGACAGGGGATAGTATCTACGAGCAGTACTTC. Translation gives CASSRARTGDSIYEQYF.

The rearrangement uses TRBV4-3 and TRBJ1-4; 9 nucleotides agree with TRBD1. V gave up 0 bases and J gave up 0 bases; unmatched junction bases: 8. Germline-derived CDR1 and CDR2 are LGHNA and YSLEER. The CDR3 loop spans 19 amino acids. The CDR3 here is CASSQEQDRGLATNEKLFF. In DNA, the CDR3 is TGCGCCAGCAGCCAAGAGCAGGACAGGGGACTTGCAACTAATGAAAAACTGTTTTTT.

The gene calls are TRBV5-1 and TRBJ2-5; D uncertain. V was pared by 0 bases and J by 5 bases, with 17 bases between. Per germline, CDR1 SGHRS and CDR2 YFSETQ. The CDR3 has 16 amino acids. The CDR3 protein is CASSLAAIARGETQYF. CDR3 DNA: TGCGCCAGCAGCTTGGCCGCGATCGCTCGAGGCGAGACCCAGTACTTC.

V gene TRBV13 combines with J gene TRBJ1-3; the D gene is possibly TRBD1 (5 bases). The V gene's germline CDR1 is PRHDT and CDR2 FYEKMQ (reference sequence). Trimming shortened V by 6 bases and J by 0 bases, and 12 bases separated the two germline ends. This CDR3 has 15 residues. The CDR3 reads CASRMEGLSGNTIYF. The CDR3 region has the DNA TGTGCCAGCAGAATGGAGGGACTCTCTGGAAACACCATATATTTT.

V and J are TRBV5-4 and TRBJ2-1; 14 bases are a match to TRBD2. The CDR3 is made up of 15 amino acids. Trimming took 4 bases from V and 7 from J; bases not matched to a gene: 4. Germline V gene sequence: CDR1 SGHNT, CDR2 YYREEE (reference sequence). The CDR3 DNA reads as TGTGCCAGCAGCGGGACTAGCGGGAGTTGGAATGAGCAGTTCTTC. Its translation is CASSGTSGSWNEQFF.

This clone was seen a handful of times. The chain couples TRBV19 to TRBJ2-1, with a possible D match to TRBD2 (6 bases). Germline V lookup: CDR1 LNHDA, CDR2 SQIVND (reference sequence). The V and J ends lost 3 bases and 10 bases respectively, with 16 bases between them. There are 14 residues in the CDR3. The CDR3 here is CASSMQIRDSEQFF. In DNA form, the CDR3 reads TGTGCCAGTAGTATGCAAATTAGGGACTCAGAGCAGTTCTTC.

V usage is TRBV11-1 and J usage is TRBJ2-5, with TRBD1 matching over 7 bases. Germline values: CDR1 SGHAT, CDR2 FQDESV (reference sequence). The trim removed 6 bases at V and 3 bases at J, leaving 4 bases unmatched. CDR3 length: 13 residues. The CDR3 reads CASSQTGKETQYF. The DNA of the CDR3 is TGTGCCAGCAGTCAGACAGGGAAAGAGACCCAGTACTTC.

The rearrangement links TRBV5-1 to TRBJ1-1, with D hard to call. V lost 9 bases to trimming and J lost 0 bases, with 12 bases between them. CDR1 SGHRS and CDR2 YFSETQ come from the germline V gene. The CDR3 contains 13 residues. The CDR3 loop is CATSGDVNTEAFF. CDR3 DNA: TGCGCCACCTCCGGGGATGTGAACACTGAAGCTTTCTTT.

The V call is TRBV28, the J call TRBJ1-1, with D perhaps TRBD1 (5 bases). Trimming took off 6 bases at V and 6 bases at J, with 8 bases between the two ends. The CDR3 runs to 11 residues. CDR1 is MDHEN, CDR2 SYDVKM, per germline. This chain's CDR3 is CASRGGSEAFF. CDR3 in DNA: TGTGCCAGCAGGGGGGGGTCTGAAGCTTTCTTT.

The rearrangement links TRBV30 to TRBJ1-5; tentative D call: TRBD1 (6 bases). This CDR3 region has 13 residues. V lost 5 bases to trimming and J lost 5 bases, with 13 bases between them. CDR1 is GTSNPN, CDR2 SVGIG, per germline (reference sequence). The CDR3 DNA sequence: TGTGCCTGGGGAACAAACAGGGATCAGCCCCAGCATTTT. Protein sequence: CAWGTNRDQPQHF. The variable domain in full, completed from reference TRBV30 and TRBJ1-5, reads SQTIHQWPATLVQPVGSPLSLECTVEGTSNPNLYWYRQAAGRGLQLLFYSVGIGQISSEVPQNLSASRPQDRQFILSSKKLLLSDSGFYLCAWGTNRDQPQHFGDGTRLSIL.

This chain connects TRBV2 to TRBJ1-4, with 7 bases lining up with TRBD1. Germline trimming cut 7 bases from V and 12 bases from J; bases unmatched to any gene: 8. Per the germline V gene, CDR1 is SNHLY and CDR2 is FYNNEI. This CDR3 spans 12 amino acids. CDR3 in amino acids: CASTGGFSELFF. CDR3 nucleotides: TGTGCCAGCACAGGGGGTTTTAGTGAACTGTTTTTT. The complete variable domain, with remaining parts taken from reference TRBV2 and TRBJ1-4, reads EPEVTQTPSHQVTQMGQEVILRCVPISNHLYFYWYRQILGQKVEFLVSFYNNEISEKSEIFDDQFSVERPDGSNFTLKIRSTKLEDSAMYFCASTGGFSELFFGSGTQLSVL.

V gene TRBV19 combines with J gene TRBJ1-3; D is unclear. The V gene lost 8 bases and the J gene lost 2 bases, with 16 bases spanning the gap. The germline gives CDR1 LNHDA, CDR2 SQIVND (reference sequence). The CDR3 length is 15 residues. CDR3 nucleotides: TGTGCCAGTCGCCCCGGGAGTTTAACTGGAAACACCATATATTTT. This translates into CASRPGSLTGNTIYF.

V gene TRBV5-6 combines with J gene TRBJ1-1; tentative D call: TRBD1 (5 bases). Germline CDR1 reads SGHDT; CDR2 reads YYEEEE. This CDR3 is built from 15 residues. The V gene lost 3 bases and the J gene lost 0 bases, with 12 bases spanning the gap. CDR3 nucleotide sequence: TGTGCCAGCAGCTCGAGGACACAGCTGAACACTGAAGCTTTCTTT. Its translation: CASSSRTQLNTEAFF.

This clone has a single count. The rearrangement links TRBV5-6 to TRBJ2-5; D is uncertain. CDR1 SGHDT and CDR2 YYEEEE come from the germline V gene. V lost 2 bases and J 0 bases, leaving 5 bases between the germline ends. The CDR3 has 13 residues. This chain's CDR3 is CASSFFYQETQYF. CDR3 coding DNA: TGTGCCAGCAGCTTCTTTTACCAAGAGACCCAGTACTTC.

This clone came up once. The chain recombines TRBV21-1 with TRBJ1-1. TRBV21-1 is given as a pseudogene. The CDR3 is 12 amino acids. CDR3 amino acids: CASKPRNTEAFF. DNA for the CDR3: TGTGCCAGCAAACCGAGGAACACTGAAGCTTTCTTT.

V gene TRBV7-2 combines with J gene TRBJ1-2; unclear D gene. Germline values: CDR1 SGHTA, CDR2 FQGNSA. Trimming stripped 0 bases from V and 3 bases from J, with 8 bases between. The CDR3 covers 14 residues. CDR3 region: CASSLARGDYGYTF. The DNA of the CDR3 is TGTGCCAGCAGCTTAGCCCGGGGAGACTATGGCTACACCTTC.

Written as DNA, the CDR3 is TGTGCCAGCAACCCGACCGGGGGGTACACTGAAGCTTTCTTT. Translation gives CASNPTGGYTEAFF. V usage is TRBV6-5 and J usage is TRBJ1-1, with a tentative D call TRBD1 (5 bases). V lost 7 bases to trimming and J lost 3 bases, with 15 bases between them. The CDR3 extends over 14 amino acids. Germline lookup yields CDR1 MNHEY and CDR2 SVGAGI.

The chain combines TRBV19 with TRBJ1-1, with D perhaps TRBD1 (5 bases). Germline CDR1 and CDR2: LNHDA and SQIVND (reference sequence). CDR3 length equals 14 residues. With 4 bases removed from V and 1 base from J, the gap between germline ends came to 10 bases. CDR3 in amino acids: CASSREGRNTEAFF. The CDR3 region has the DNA TGTGCCAGTAGTAGGGAGGGGAGGAACACTGAAGCTTTCTTT.

The CDR3 is CASSVGVNYGYTF. The CDR3 region has the DNA TGTGCCAGCAGTGTTGGAGTGAACTATGGCTACACCTTC. This chain connects TRBV6-4 to TRBJ1-2; the D is unclear. The CDR3 runs to 13 residues. Between the trimmed V and J ends, which lost 4 bases and 2 bases, there was a span of 8 bases. Germline CDR1 is MRHNA and CDR2 is SNTAGT.

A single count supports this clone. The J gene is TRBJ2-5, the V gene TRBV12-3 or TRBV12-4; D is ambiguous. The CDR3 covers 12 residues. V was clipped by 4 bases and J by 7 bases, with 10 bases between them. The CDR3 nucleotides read TGTGCCAGCAGTTCTTCCTCGTTGACCCAGTACTTC. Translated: CASSSSSLTQYF.